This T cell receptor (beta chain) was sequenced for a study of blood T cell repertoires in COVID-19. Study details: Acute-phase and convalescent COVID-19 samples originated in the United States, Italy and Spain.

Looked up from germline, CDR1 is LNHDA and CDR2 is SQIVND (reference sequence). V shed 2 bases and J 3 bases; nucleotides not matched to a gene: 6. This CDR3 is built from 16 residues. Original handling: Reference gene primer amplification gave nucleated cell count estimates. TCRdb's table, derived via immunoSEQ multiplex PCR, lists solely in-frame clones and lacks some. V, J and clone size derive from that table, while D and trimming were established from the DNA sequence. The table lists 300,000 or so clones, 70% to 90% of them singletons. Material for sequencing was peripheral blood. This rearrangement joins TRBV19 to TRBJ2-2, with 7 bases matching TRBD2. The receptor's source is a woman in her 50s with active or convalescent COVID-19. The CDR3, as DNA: TGTGCCAGTAGTATATTAGGGAGGGCGGACACCGGGGAGCTGTTTTTT. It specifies CASSILGRADTGELFF.